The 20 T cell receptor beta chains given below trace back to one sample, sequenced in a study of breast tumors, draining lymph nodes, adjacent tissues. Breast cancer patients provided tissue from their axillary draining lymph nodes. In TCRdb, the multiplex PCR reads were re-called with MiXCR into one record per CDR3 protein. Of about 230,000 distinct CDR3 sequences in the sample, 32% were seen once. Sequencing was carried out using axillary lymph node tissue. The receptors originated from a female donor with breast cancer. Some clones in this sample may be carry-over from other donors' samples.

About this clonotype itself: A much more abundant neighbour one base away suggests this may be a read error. CDR3 bases: TGCAGTGCTCCAGGATCACTAGCGGGAGCGCCGGCAGAGACCCAGTGCTTC. It codes for CSAPGSLAGAPAETQCF. This chain joins TRBV20-1 and TRBJ2-5; 11 bases line up with TRBD2. The length of the CDR3 is 17 residues. In germline, CDR1 is DFQATT, CDR2 SNEGSKA (reference sequence).

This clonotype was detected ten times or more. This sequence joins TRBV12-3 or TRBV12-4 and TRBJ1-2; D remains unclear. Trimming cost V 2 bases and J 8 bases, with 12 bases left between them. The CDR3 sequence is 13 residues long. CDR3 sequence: CASSLSVFGGYTF. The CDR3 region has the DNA TGTGCCAGCAGTTTATCAGTGTTCGGAGGCTACACCTTC.

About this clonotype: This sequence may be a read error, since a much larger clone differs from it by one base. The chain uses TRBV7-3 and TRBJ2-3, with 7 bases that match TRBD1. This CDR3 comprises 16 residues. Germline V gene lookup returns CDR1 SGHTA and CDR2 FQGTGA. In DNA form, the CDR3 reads TGTGCCAGCAGATCTACTCCCAGGGGGACCCGGGATACGCGGTATTTT. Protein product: CASRSTPRGTRDTRYF. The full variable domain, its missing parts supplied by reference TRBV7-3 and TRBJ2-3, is GAGVSQTPSNKVTEKGKYVELRCDPISGHTALYWYRQSLGQGPEFLIYFQGTGAADDSGLPNDRFFAVRPEGSVSTLKIQRTERGDSAVYLCASRSTPRGTRDTRYFGPGTRLTVL.

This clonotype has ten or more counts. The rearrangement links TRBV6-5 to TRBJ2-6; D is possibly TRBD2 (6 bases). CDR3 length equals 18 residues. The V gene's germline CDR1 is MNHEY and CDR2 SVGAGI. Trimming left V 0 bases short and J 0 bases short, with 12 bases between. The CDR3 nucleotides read TGTGCCAGCAGTTACTCGGGACTCTCCTACTCTGGGGCCAACGTCCTGACTTTC. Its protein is CASSYSGLSYSGANVLTF.

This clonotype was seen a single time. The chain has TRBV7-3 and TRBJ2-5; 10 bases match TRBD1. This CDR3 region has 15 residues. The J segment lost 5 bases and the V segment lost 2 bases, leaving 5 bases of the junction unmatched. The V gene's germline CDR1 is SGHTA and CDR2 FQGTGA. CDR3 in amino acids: CASSLHGGQGETQYF. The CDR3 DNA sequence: TGTGCCAGCAGCTTACATGGGGGACAGGGGGAGACCCAGTACTTC.

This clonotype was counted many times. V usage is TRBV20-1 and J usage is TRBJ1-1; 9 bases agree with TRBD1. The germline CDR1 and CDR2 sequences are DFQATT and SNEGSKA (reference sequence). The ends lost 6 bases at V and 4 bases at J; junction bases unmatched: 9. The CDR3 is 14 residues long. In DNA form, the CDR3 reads TGCAGTGCGATAACAGGGGGCGAGTTCACTGAAGCTTTCTTT. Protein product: CSAITGGEFTEAFF.

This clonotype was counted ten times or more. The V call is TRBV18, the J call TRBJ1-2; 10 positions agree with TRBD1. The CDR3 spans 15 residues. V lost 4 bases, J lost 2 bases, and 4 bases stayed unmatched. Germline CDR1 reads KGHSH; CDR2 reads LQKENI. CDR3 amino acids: CASSLGQGGNYGYTF. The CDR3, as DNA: TGTGCCAGCTCACTTGGACAGGGGGGAAACTATGGCTACACCTTC.

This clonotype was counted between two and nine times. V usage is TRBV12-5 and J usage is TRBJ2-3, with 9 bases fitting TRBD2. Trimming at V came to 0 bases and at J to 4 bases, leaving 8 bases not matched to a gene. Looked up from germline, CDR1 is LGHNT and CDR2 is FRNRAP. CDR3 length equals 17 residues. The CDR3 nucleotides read TGTGCTAGTGGTTTGGTATCGAGCGGGAGGACCGCAGATACGCAGTATTTT. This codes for CASGLVSSGRTADTQYF.

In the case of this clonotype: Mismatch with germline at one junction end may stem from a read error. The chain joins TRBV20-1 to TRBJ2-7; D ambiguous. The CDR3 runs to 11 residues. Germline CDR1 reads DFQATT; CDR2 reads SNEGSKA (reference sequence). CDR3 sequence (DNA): TGCAGTGTCCCCCGGTCAATGGTACAGTGCTTC. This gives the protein CSVPRSMVQCF.

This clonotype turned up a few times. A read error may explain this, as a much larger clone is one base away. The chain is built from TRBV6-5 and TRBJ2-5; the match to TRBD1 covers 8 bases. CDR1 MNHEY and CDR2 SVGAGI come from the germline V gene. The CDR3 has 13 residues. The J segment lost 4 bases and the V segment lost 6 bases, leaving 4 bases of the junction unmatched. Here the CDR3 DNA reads TGTGCCAGCAGGCCGACAGGGGCAGAGACCCAGTACTTC. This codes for CASRPTGAETQYF.

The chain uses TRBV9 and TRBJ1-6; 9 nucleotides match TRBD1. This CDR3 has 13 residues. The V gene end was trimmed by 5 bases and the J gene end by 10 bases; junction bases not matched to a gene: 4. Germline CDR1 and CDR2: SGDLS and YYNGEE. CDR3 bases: TGTGCCAGCAGTGGGACAGGGATGTCACCCCTCCACTTT. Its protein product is CASSGTGMSPLHF.

CDR3 DNA: TGTGCCAGCACCCTAGCGGGCCACTCCTACAATGAGCAGTTCTTC. It encodes CASTLAGHSYNEQFF. The genes are TRBV6-1 and TRBJ2-1; 8 nucleotides align to TRBD2. CDR3 size: 15 residues. Trimming removed 7 bases from V and 0 bases from J; junction bases left unmatched: 5. The germline gives CDR1 MNHNS, CDR2 SASEGT.

The CDR3 nucleotides are TGTGCCAGCAGCTTAGCCAACCAGCCCCAGCATTTT. This sequence encodes CASSLANQPQHF. The rearrangement links TRBV7-3 to TRBJ1-5, with D uncertain. V lost 2 bases and J lost 7, with 6 bases in between. Looked up from germline, CDR1 is SGHTA and CDR2 is FQGTGA. This CDR3 has 12 amino acids.

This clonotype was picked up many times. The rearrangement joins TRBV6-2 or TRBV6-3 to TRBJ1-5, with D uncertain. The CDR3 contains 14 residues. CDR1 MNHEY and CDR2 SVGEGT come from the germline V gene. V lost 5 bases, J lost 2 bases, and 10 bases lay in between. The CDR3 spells CASSLGMGNQPQHF. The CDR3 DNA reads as TGTGCCAGCAGTCTCGGGATGGGCAATCAGCCCCAGCATTTT.

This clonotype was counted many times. The CDR3, as DNA: TGCGCCAGCAGCTTGGTTCGCGGGGAGCTGTTTTTT. Encoded protein: CASSLVRGELFF. V usage is TRBV5-1 and J usage is TRBJ2-2, with no clear D. Germline V lookup: CDR1 SGHRS, CDR2 YFSETQ. CDR3 size: 12 residues. V was cut by 0 bases and J by 7 bases, with 4 bases left in between.

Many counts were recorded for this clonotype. The DNA for the CDR3 is TGTGCCAGCAGCGTAGCTACCCTGCCGGATACGCAGTATTTT. Translation gives CASSVATLPDTQYF. V usage is TRBV9 and J usage is TRBJ2-3; D is unresolved. This CDR3 comprises 14 residues. Germline V gene sequence: CDR1 SGDLS, CDR2 YYNGEE. V dropped 0 bases and J dropped 6 bases, with 11 bases sitting between them.

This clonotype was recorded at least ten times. The CDR3 nucleotides read TGTGCCACTTCCCGGTCTAGGGATTCACCCCTCCACTTT. It specifies CATSRSRDSPLHF. The rearrangement uses TRBV15 and TRBJ1-6; no firm D call. The ends were cut back, 9 bases at V and 8 bases at J, with 14 bases in the middle. The CDR3 has 13 amino acids. Per the germline V gene, CDR1 is LNHNV and CDR2 is YYDKDF (reference sequence).

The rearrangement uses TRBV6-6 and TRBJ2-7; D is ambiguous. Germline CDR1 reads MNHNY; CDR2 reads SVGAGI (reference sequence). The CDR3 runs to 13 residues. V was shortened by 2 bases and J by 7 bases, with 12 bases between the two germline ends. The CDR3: CASSYGALREQYF. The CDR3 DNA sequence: TGTGCCAGCAGTTACGGAGCACTCAGAGAGCAGTACTTC.

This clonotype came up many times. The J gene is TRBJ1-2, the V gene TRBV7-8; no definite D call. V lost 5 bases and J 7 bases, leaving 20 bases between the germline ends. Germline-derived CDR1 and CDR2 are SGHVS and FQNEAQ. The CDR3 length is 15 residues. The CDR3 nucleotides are TGTGCCAGCAGCCCCCGGTACCAGGTCCGGCTTGGCTACACCTTC. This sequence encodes CASSPRYQVRLGYTF. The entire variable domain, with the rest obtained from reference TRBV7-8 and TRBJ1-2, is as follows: GAGVSQSPRYKVAKRGQDVALRCDPISGHVSLFWYQQALGQGPEFLTYFQNEAQLDKSGLPSDRFFAERPEGSVSTLKIQRTQQEDSAVYLCASSPRYQVRLGYTFGSGTRLTVV.

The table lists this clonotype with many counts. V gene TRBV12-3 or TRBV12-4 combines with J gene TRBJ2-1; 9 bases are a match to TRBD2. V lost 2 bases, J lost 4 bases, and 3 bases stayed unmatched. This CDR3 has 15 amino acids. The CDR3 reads CASSLMAGGYNEQFF. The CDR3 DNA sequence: TGTGCCAGCAGTTTAATGGCGGGAGGGTACAATGAGCAGTTCTTC.